This T cell receptor (beta chain) stems from a study of T cells in Graves' hyperthyroidism and ophthalmopathy (dated by TCRdb to the late 2010s). Concerning the study at large: Peripheral blood samples were taken at initial diagnosis, before any treatment was given. Whether ophthalmopathy could be predicted prospectively was tested in an independent validation cohort made up of 18 to 20 hyperthyroidism patients plus 17 patients who later progressed to ophthalmopathy. Once sampling was done, hyperthyroidism patients were given methimazole at a starting dose of 30 mg daily, whereas ophthalmopathy patients were given high-dose intravenous methylprednisolone. In more than 5 Graves' hyperthyroidism patients, the study also compared T-cell repertoires from thyroid tissue with T-cell repertoires from blood. The 80 to 100 discovery patients were randomly divided into training and test sets at a 7:3 ratio. TCR V-J signatures able to tell the groups apart were searched for in a discovery cohort of more than 90 patients, of whom more than 40 had Graves' ophthalmopathy and around 56 had stable Graves' hyperthyroidism. The paper reports TCR Vbeta CDR3 sequencing of some 140 peripheral blood samples: under 45 ophthalmopathy, about 75 hyperthyroidism and approximately 17 progressor patients.

Stable Graves' hyperthyroidism was defined as the absence of progression to ophthalmopathy over 18 months of follow-up. Hyperthyroidism patients were newly diagnosed, had a disease duration of under 2 months, and were aged 18 to 65 years. The study excluded patients with uncontrolled infections, other autoimmune diseases, pregnancy or lactation. Diagnoses were based on clinical symptoms, serum thyroxine and TRAb, thyroid ultrasound and orbital computed tomography. Ficoll-Paque density gradient centrifugation was used to isolate PBMCs from around 10 ml of fresh peripheral blood. Trizol reagent was used to extract total RNA, and RNA quality was then checked on an Agilent 2100 Bioanalyzer. What the research found in general, with its limitations: No statistical method was used to fix the sample size in advance, and group allocation was not hidden from the investigators. A model built on a 13 V-J signature distinguished ophthalmopathy from stable hyperthyroidism, reaching 85% to 90% sensitivity and about 81% specificity in cross-validation and 80%/75% in testing. Most expanded thyroid clonotypes (frequency above 0.001) were also detected in blood, suggesting blood repertoires may reflect thyroid immune responses. During validation, the model predicted progression to ophthalmopathy a median of around 7 months ahead of onset, with approximately 70% sensitivity and under 85% specificity.

The TCR beta CDR3 regions were amplified from the RNA transcripts. The TCR CDR3 was subjected to a first round of RT-PCR using the HTBI primer set and the Qiagen OneStep RT-PCR kit. A second multiplex PCR round built the libraries, followed by size selection and purification. Sequencing of the libraries was done on an Illumina HiSeq2000 using paired-end 100 bp reads. As for the original processing: SOAPnuke was used to process the raw data, removing reads that contained adapters or uncalled bases, had a mean Phred below 15, or lacked an exact match to the constant primer or identifier. High-quality paired reads were merged using COPE v1.2.5, and each unique nucleotide sequence was defined as a clonotype. Clonotypes were aligned to IMGT TRBV, TRBD and TRBJ reference segments using MiTCR v1.1. The analysis was restricted to V-J combinations with a frequency above 0.0001, which together covered roughly 99% of the repertoires. The TCS score was defined as the ratio of F50 (clonal expansion) to E x V (chaos), calculated using BLOSUM62-based TCRdist between CDR3 peptides within each V-J. Welch's t-statistics and random forest reduced 514 V-J features to roughly 13, which were used in a naive Bayes classifier (R e1071). The public reads were reanalyzed by TCRdb: fastp trimming at Q25, MiXCR alignment, in-frame beta chains only. Here each entry gathers all rows of one CDR3 protein and keeps the most common genes and DNA. These V and J calls are TCRdb output, not the study's own analysis. For this sample the table gives some 740,000 distinct CDR3 sequences, of which 14% were detected only once. The ten largest clonotypes hold roughly a tenth of the sample.

V ends up 0 bases short and J 6 bases short, with an unmatched junction base count of 8. As encoded in the germline V gene (reference sequence), CDR1 is DFQATT while CDR2 is SNEGSKA. Spanning cysteine to phenylalanine, the CDR3 consists of 15 amino acids. This entry keeps only the CDR3 DNA: 45 bases, framed from base 1. On this clonotype itself: Its antigen has not been determined. No much larger clone exists at a distance of one base, and base qualities are not known.

The sequencing sample was made of blood. The chain is made from TRBV20-1 and TRBJ2-1, and TRBD2 matches 7 of the central bases. This sequence was found in a woman between 18 and 30 years old with Graves' hyperthyroidism. The sequence in DNA is TGCAGTGCTAGAGAGGCGGCTAGCGGAATCAATGAGCAGTTCTTC. It specifies CSAREAASGINEQFF.